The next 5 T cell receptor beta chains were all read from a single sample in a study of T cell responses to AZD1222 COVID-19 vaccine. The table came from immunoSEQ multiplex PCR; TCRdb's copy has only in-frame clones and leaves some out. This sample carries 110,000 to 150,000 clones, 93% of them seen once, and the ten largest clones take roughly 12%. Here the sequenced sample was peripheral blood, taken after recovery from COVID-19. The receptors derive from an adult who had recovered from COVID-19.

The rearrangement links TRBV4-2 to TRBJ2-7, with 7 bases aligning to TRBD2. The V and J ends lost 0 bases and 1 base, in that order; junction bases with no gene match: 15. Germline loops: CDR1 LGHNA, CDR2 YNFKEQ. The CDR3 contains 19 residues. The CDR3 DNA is TGTGCCAGCAGCCAAGAAAAATGGGGGGGAGCTAGCTCGTCCTACGAGCAGTACTTC. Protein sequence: CASSQEKWGGASSSYEQYF.

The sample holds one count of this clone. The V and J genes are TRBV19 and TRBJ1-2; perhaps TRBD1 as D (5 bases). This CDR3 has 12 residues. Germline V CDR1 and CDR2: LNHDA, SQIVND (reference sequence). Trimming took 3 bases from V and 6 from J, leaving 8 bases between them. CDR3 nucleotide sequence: TGTGCCAGTAGTATGAGGGGCCATGGCTACACCTTC. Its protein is CASSMRGHGYTF.

The CDR3 protein is CASSVLAGVVRDTQYF. The DNA of the CDR3 is TGTGCCAGCAGTGTTCTAGCGGGAGTCGTGAGAGATACGCAGTATTTT. This chain uses TRBV6-1 with TRBJ2-3, with 10 bases fitting TRBD2. The trim removed 4 bases at V and 5 bases at J, leaving 9 bases unmatched. CDR3 length: 16 amino acids. CDR1 and CDR2 from the germline V gene are MNHNS and SASEGT.

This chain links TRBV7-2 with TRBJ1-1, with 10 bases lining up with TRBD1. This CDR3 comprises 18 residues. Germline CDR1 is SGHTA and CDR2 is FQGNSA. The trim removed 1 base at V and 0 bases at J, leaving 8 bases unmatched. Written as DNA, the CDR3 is TGTGCCAGCAGCTTAGGCCGGACAGGGGGGTATATGAACACTGAAGCTTTCTTT. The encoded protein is CASSLGRTGGYMNTEAFF.

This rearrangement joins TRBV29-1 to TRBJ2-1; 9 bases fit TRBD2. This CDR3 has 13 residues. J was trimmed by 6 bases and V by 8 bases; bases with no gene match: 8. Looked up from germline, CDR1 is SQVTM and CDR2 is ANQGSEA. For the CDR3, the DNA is TGCAGCCTACTAGCGGGTCGTTTCAATGAGCAGTTCTTC. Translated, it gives CSLLAGRFNEQFF.